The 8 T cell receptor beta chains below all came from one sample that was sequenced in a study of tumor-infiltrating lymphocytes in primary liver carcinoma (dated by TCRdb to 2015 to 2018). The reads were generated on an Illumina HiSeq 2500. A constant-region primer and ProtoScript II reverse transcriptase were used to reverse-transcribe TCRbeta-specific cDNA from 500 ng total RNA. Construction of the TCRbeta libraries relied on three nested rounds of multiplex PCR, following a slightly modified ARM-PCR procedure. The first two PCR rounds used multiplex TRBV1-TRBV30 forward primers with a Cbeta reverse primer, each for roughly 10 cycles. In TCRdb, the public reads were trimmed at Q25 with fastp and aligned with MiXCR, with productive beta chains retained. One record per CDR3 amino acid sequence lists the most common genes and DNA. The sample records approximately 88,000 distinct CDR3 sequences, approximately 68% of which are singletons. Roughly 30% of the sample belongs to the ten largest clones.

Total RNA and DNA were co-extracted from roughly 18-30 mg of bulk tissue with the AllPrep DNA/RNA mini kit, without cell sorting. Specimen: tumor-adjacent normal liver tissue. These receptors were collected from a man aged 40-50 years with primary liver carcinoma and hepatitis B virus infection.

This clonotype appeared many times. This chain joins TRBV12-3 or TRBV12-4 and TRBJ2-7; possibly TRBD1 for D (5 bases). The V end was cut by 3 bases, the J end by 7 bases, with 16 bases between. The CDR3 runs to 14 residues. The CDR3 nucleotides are TGTGCCAGCAGTTTGGGGCCTCCGAGGTGGGAGCAGTACTTC. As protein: CASSLGPPRWEQYF.

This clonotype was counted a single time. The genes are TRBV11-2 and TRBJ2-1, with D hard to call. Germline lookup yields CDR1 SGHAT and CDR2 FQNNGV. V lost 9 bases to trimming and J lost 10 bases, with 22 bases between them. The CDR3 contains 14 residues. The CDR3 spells CASRSLSTQTEQFF. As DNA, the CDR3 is TGTGCCAGTCGTTCATTATCAACCCAGACGGAGCAGTTCTTC.

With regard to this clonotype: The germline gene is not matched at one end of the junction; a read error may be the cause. The CDR3 DNA follows: TGTACCAGCATGTATTCGGGGTATGAGCAGTACTTC. Its translation: CTSMYSGYEQYF. This chain uses TRBV6-1 with TRBJ2-7; weak D call: TRBD2 (5 bases). CDR1 is MNHNS and CDR2 is SASEGT in the germline V gene. CDR3 length: 12 residues.

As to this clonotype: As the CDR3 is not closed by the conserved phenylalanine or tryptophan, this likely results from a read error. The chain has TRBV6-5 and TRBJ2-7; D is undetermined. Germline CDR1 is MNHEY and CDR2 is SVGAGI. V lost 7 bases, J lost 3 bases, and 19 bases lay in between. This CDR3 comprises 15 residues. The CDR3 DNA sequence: TGTGCCAGCACCTACTCCCGGCCATGCATCTACGAGCAGTACTAC. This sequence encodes CASTYSRPCIYEQYY.

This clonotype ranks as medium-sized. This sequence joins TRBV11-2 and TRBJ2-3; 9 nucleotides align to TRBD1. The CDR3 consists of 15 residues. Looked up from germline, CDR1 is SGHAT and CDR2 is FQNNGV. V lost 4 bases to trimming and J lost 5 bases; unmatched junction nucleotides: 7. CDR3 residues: CASSSVPGQGDTQYF. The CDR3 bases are TGTGCCAGCAGCTCAGTCCCGGGACAGGGAGATACGCAGTATTTT.

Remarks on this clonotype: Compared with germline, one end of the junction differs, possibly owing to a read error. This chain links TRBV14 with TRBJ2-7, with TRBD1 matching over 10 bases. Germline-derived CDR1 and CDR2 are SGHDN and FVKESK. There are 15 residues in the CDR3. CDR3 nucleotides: TGTGCCAACAGCCGCCGGGACAGGGGTTCCTACAAGCAGTACTTC. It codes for CANSRRDRGSYKQYF.

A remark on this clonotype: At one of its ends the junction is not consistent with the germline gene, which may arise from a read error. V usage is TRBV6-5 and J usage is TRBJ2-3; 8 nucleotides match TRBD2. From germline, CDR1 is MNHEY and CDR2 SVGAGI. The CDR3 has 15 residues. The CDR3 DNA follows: TGTGCCAGCAGTTATGATACGGGAGGGGGAGATACACAGTATTTT. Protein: CASSYDTGGGDTQYF.

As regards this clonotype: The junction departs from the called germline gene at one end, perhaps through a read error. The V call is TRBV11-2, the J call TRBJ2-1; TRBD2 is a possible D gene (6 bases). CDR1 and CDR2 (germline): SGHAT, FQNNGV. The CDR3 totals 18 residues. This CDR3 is CTSRPTGVTAGNDNEQFF. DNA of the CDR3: TGTACCAGCAGACCGACCGGGGTGACTGCGGGAAACGACAATGAGCAGTTCTTC.